The clone carrying this TCR beta chain was found once. The antigen is unknown. The data were obtained in a study of cytomegalovirus exposure and HLA in healthy donors. Study-wide points: Reports described diagnosis of cytomegalovirus status by the classifier as highly specific and sensitive. Across HLA loci, a later analysis found differing TCR association rates, with DRB1 most and HLA-C fewest. V- and J-gene trimming of TCR beta was linked (in a later analysis) to a missense DCLRE1C variant.

In germline, CDR1 is SQVTM, CDR2 ANQGSEA. The CDR3 contains 16 residues. V was clipped by 0 bases and J by 4 bases; unmatched bases: 6. With 60 Vbeta and 13 Jbeta primers, the PCR was carried out. TCRdb's copy holds only in-frame clones and misses some; the assay was immunoSEQ multiplex PCR. The sample contains approximately 160,000 clones, 80% to 90% of which appear only once. This clonotype originated in a girl aged 5-17 years in good health and CMV-seropositive. The gene calls are TRBV29-1 and TRBJ2-1, with 10 nucleotides matching TRBD2. The sequenced sample was PBMCs. This CDR3 is CSVEETTSGDYNEQFF. CDR3 DNA: TGCAGCGTTGAAGAAACAACTAGCGGGGATTACAATGAGCAGTTCTTC.